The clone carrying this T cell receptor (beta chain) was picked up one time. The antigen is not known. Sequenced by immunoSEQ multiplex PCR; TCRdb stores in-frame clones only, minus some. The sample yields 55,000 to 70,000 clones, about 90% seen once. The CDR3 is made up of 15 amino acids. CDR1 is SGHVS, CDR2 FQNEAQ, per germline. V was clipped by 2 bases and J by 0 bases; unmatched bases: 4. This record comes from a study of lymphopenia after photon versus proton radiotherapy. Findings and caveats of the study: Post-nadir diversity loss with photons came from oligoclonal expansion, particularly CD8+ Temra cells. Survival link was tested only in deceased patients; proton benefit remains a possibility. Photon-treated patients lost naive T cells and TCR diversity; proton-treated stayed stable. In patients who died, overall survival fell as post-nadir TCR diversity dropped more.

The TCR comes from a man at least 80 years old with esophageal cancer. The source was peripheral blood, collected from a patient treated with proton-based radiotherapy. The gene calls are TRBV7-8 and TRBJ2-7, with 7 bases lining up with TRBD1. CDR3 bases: TGTGCCAGCAGCTTAACATACAGGGGCTCCTACGAGCAGTACTTC. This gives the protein CASSLTYRGSYEQYF.